One T cell receptor (beta chain) is described in this entry. What it recognizes is unknown. This CDR3 is built from 12 residues. CDR1 is SNHLY, CDR2 FYNNEI, per germline. Clones were read by immunoSEQ multiplex PCR, and TCRdb kept only the in-frame ones, dropping some. The repertoire includes about 27,000 clones, around 74% of them detected once, and roughly a tenth sits in the top ten. This sample stems from a study of somatic mutations in cytotoxic T cells in rheumatoid arthritis. Study-wide findings and caveats: Exceedance of 20% of CD8+ cells by the largest CD8+ clone occurred in about an eighth of the roughly 60 patients.

The healthy control blood donors were approximately 57% female, with median age approximately 53 years (range about 20-75). The sample comprised CD8+ T cells sorted from blood. The chain recombines TRBV2 with TRBJ2-7; D possibly matches TRBD1 or TRBD2 (6 bases each). The receptor was derived from a woman under 30 in good health. CDR3 DNA sequence: TGTTGTGTAGGAGGGGGCTCCTACGAGCAGTACTTC. Translation gives CCVGGGSYEQYF.